The rows below give T cell receptor beta chains drawn from one sample of a study of patients with pleural tuberculosis. TCRdb re-called the reads through MiXCR, storing one row per CDR3 protein. The profile shows roughly 27,000 distinct CDR3 sequences, 15% to 20% of them singletons. The material sequenced was peripheral blood. These receptor sequences come from a human donor with pleural tuberculosis. Each CDR3 is given with its conserved first and last residue. D genes are given only for firm matches. Rows may omit the clone size; those that give it use once, few, many or a size class.

clone_size	d_call	v_call	j_call	cdr3_nt	cdr3_aa
many	NA	TRBV7-9	TRBJ1-1	TGTGCCAGCAGCGTAGACAGTCCCAGCGCTGAAGCTTTCTTT	CASSVDSPSAEAFF
many	NA	TRBV2	TRBJ1-3	TGTGCCAGCAGTGAAGGCGTTCGCTCTGGAAACACCATATATTTT	CASSEGVRSGNTIYF
many	TRBD1	TRBV4-1	TRBJ1-1	TGCGCCAGCAACCCCGAAGGGGGCCGGACTGAAGCTTTCTTT	CASNPEGGRTEAFF
many	TRBD1	TRBV11-2	TRBJ1-4	TGTGCCAGCAGCTCGGGACAGGGTCGGGAAAAACTGTTTTTT	CASSSGQGREKLFF
many	NA	TRBV7-9	TRBJ1-1	TGTGCCAGCAGCTTAGGCTCTCGGGGTACTGAAGCTTTCTTT	CASSLGSRGTEAFF
many	NA	TRBV12-3/TRBV12-4	TRBJ2-1	TGTGCCACCAAACTAGGGTCTCTGTACAATGAGCAGTTCTTC	CATKLGSLYNEQFF
many	TRBD2	TRBV12-3/TRBV12-4	TRBJ2-1	TGTGCCAGCCTCGGGCTAGCGGGAGGACCAACCTACAATGAGCAGTTCTTC	CASLGLAGGPTYNEQFF
medium-sized	NA	TRBV20-1	TRBJ2-2	TGCAGTGCTTCTTTGACTAGTAACACCGGGGAGCTGTTTTTT	CSASLTSNTGELFF
once	NA	TRBV28	TRBJ2-3	TGTGCCAGCAGTTTGGACAAGTACACAGATACGCAGTATTTC	CASSLDKYTDTQYF
medium-sized	NA	TRBV20-1	TRBJ1-6	TGCAGTGCTAACAGGGAAAATTCACCCCTCCACTTT	CSANRENSPLHF
many	NA	TRBV3-1	TRBJ1-1	TGTGCCAGCAGCCAAGGATTCCTGGGGGGAGCTTTCTTT	CASSQGFLGGAFF
medium-sized	NA	TRBV6-1	TRBJ1-1	TGTGCCAGCAGTAAACAGAACACTGAAGCTTTCTTT	CASSKQNTEAFF
many	NA	TRBV5-1	TRBJ2-3	TGCGCCAGCAGCTTCGGGGTACCTTCCACAGATACGCAGTATTTT	CASSFGVPSTDTQYF
many	TRBD1	TRBV29-1	TRBJ1-1	TGCAGCGTGGGACAGGGGCTGAACACTGAAGCTTTCTTT	CSVGQGLNTEAFF
many	NA	TRBV18	TRBJ1-2	TGTGCCAGCTCACCACCCGGTATCCCGGGGGCTGGTGGCTACACCTTC	CASSPPGIPGAGGYTF
many	NA	TRBV20-1	TRBJ2-1	TGCAGTGCTAGTGGCGCGAGCTCCTACAATGAGCAGTTCTTC	CSASGASSYNEQFF
medium-sized	NA	TRBV27	TRBJ1-1	TGTGCCAGCAGTACAGGGTGGAACACTGAAGCTTTCTTT	CASSTGWNTEAFF
medium-sized	NA	TRBV6-1	TRBJ1-6	TGTGCCAGCAGTGCGACTGATAATTCACCCCTCCACTTT	CASSATDNSPLHF
many	NA	TRBV6-1	TRBJ2-3	TGTGCCAGCACCACCCTGGGGGGAACAGATACGCAGTATTTT	CASTTLGGTDTQYF
NA	NA	TRBV19	TRBJ1-5	TGTGTCAGTAGTCCCGAGAGTGCGAGCGGTCACAATCAGCCCCAGCATTTT	CVSSPESASGHNQPQHF
few	NA	TRBV9	TRBJ2-1	TGTGCCAGCAGCGCCGACTTCGCAATAAATGAGCAGTTCTTC	CASSADFAINEQFF
many	TRBD2	TRBV5-1	TRBJ2-1	TGCGCCAGCAGCCCCCTGCCGGGGGGGAACCACAATGAGCAGTTCTTC	CASSPLPGGNHNEQFF
few	NA	TRBV30	TRBJ2-4	TGTGCCTGGAGCAAGAAACAAGCCAAAAACATTCAGTACTTC	CAWSKKQAKNIQYF
many	NA	TRBV28	TRBJ2-7	TGTGCCAGCAGTTTTCAGACAACAGGTTCCTACGAGCAGTACTTC	CASSFQTTGSYEQYF
many	NA	TRBV7-2	TRBJ1-3	TGTGCCAGCAGCTTAGAGGTGGGGTTCGGAAACACCATATATTTT	CASSLEVGFGNTIYF
many	NA	TRBV29-1	TRBJ2-1	TGCAGCGTTGTATTGTACAATGAGCAGTTCTTC	CSVVLYNEQFF
many	TRBD1	TRBV29-1	TRBJ2-1	TGCAGCGTTGTCCCGCCCCAGGGGGCGTACAATGAGCAGTTCTTC	CSVVPPQGAYNEQFF
NA	NA	TRBV5-1	TRBJ2-3	TGCGCCAGCAGCTTGTGGGGTCCAGATACGCAGTATTTT	CASSLWGPDTQYF
few	NA	TRBV29-1	TRBJ2-5	TGCAGCGCCCTTGGGCGCCAAGAGACCCAGTACTTC	CSALGRQETQYF
many	TRBD1	TRBV19	TRBJ2-7	TGTGCCAGTAGTCTGGGACAGGAGGCCTACGAGCAGTACTTC	CASSLGQEAYEQYF
once	NA	TRBV28	TRBJ2-7	TGTGCCACGCAGACCAAGACCAGGCGCCACGAGCGGTACTTC	CATQTKTRRHERYF
NA	TRBD2	TRBV7-8	TRBJ2-5	TGTGCCAGCAGCTCCGGACCAGCGGGAGTTGGAGAGACCCAGTACTTC	CASSSGPAGVGETQYF
many	TRBD2	TRBV20-1	TRBJ2-7	TGCAGTGTGATCCAACGGCGGGAGCGCGACGAGCAGTACTTC	CSVIQRRERDEQYF
many	TRBD2	TRBV20-1	TRBJ2-1	TGCAGTGCTCCTAAGACTAGCGGGGGATCTAATGAGCAGTTCTTC	CSAPKTSGGSNEQFF
NA	TRBD2	TRBV7-6	TRBJ2-5	TGTGCCAGCAGCTTATTTGTGCAGCAAGCGGGGGTTCAAGAGACCCAGTACTTC	CASSLFVQQAGVQETQYF
few	NA	TRBV12-3/TRBV12-4	TRBJ2-6	TGTGCCAGCAGTTTCGGTCTTGGGGCCAACGTCCTGACTTTC	CASSFGLGANVLTF
many	NA	TRBV7-9	TRBJ2-1	TGTGCCAGCAGAATAACAGGGTACAATGAGCAGTTCTTC	CASRITGYNEQFF
NA	TRBD1	TRBV5-1	TRBJ1-1	TGCGCCAGCAGCCCAGGACAGGGCGCCACTGAAGCTTTCTTT	CASSPGQGATEAFF
few	NA	TRBV4-1	TRBJ2-5	TGCGCCAGCAGCCAAGATGGGGGGAAAGAGACCCAGTACTTC	CASSQDGGKETQYF
NA	TRBD1	TRBV20-1	TRBJ1-1	TGCAGTGCTAGACCCGGGACAGGGGGCCGGAGTGAAGCTTTCTTT	CSARPGTGGRSEAFF
medium-sized	NA	TRBV27	TRBJ2-1	TGTGCCTCGGACTCCAACCGGGGTGAGCAGTTCTTC	CASDSNRGEQFF
many	NA	TRBV30	TRBJ2-1	TGTGCCTGGAGTGTAGGGATTAGGGATGAGCAGTTCTTC	CAWSVGIRDEQFF
many	NA	TRBV12-3/TRBV12-4	TRBJ2-3	TGTGCCAGCAGTTTACAGCACTCCACAGATACGCAGTATTTT	CASSLQHSTDTQYF
NA	NA	TRBV7-7	TRBJ2-1	TGTGCCAGCAGCTTGGGGACGGACCTCTACAATGAGCAGTTCTTC	CASSLGTDLYNEQFF
many	TRBD1	TRBV7-9	TRBJ2-1	TGTGCCAGCAGCCCCGGACAGGGGAGTAATGAGCAGTTCTTC	CASSPGQGSNEQFF
many	NA	TRBV7-9	TRBJ1-3	TGTGCCAGACGAGAGGAGGGGGAGAACACCATATATTTT	CARREEGENTIYF
many	TRBD1	TRBV6-6	TRBJ2-1	TGTGCCAGCAGTTACGACGAGGGGGCAGGCAATGAGCAGTTCTTC	CASSYDEGAGNEQFF
few	NA	TRBV30	TRBJ1-6	TGTGCCTGGAGCGCCCCCGGGGGCCGTTTTAATTCACCCCTCCACTTT	CAWSAPGGRFNSPLHF
many	TRBD1	TRBV27	TRBJ2-7	TGTGCCAGCAGTTTATCACCGACAGGGTACCCCTACGAGCAGTACTTC	CASSLSPTGYPYEQYF
many	NA	TRBV28	TRBJ2-5	TGTGCCAGCAGGGATCCGACAGAGACCCAGTACTTC	CASRDPTETQYF
NA	TRBD1	TRBV27	TRBJ1-5	TGTGCCAGCCCGGACAGGGGGCAGGGCAATCAACCCCAGCATTTT	CASPDRGQGNQPQHF
many	TRBD1	TRBV20-1	TRBJ2-3	TGCAGTGCTAGAGCCGCCCCCGGACAGGGTGGGACAGATACGCAGTATTTT	CSARAAPGQGGTDTQYF
few	NA	TRBV7-9	TRBJ2-5	TGTGCCAGCAGCTTAATACAGGGAGAAGAGACCCAGTACTTC	CASSLIQGEETQYF
NA	TRBD1	TRBV28	TRBJ1-5	TGTGCCAGCAGTTTATGGATGGGGACGGGACAGCTCCAGCATTTT	CASSLWMGTGQLQHF